These 9 T cell receptor beta chains share one sample of origin, sequenced in a study of Tregs in tolerant kidney transplant recipients. TCRdb's table, derived via immunoSEQ multiplex PCR, lists solely in-frame clones and lacks some. The listing records tens of thousands of clones. The source material was CD4+ T cells from blood, sampled before the transplant. These receptors came from a human donor who received a combined kidney and bone marrow transplant.

A remark on this clone: The CDR3 end is not reached by the read, which stops 3 residues before it; the germline J gene fills it in. This chain uses TRBV11-2 with TRBJ2-7, with 7 bases matching TRBD1. The CDR3 sequence is 14 residues long. Germline loops: CDR1 SGHAT, CDR2 FQNNGV. The trim removed 3 bases at V and 2 bases at J, leaving 4 bases unmatched. CDR3 sequence reads: CASSFSGQPYEQYF. The sequenced CDR3 bases are TGTGCCAGCAGCTTCTCGGGACAGCCCTACGAG.

CDR3 residues: CATSGRGGAKNIQYF. The CDR3 DNA, read in part, is TGTGCCACCTCAGGGCGTGGGGGGGCCAAAAACATT. V and J are TRBV7-9 and TRBJ2-4, with D tentatively TRBD2 (6 bases). The read gets to within 3 residues of the CDR3 end, and the germline J gene fills in the rest. V lost 10 bases and J lost 1, with 17 bases in between. In germline, CDR1 is SEHNR, CDR2 FQNEAQ (reference sequence). CDR3 size: 15 residues.

Regarding this clone: The CDR3 goes on 3 residues after the read ends, and that part is filled in from the germline J gene. The J gene is TRBJ2-7, the V gene TRBV7-8, with a weak D call TRBD2 (5 bases). Germline CDR1 reads SGHVS; CDR2 reads FQNEAQ. Trimming cost V 0 bases and J 3 bases, with 12 bases left between them. CDR3 length: 15 residues. The part of the CDR3 DNA that was read is TGTGCCAGCAGCTTAGCGCAGGACTTTAACTACGAG. It translates to CASSLAQDFNYE. The CDR3 as a whole reads CASSLAQDFNYEQYF.

As concerns this clone: The CDR3 extends 3 residues past the end of the read, so its final part is completed from the germline J gene. The rearrangement links TRBV20-1 to TRBJ2-1; TRBD1 agrees at 10 bases. Germline CDR1 reads DFQATT; CDR2 reads SNEGSKA (reference sequence). V was pared by 6 bases and J by 6 bases, with 11 bases of the junction left unmatched. The CDR3 runs 15 residues. CDR3 DNA (partial): TGCAGTGCACAACATTCCAGGACAGGGGGCAATGAG. Residues: CSAQHSRTGGNE. The entire CDR3 protein reads CSAQHSRTGGNEQFF.

For this clone: The read stops 3 residues short of the end of the CDR3; the missing end is completed from the germline J gene. The chain employs TRBV6-2 or TRBV6-3 and TRBJ2-5; possibly TRBD2 for D (5 bases). Between the trimmed V and J ends, which lost 5 bases and 1 base, there was a span of 14 bases. The germline V gene encodes CDR1 MNHEY and CDR2 SVGEGT. CDR3 length: 15 amino acids. The CDR3 spells CASSRPFAGQETQYF. Partial CDR3 DNA: TGTGCCAGCAGTCGCCCTTTTGCGGGCCAAGAGACC.

CDR3 region: CASSDSGWGYTF. The sequenced part of the CDR3 DNA is TGTGCCAGCAGTGATTCGGGTTGGGGC. The J gene is TRBJ1-2, the V gene TRBV6-1; D remains ambiguous. The CDR3 end lies 3 residues beyond the end of the read and is filled in from the germline J gene. Germline CDR1 is MNHNS and CDR2 is SASEGT. CDR3 size: 12 residues.

As to this clone: The read terminates 3 residues before the CDR3 end, so the remaining end is supplied by the germline J gene. V is TRBV20-1 and J is TRBJ2-3, with unresolved D. Germline V gene lookup returns CDR1 DFQATT and CDR2 SNEGSKA (reference sequence). The CDR3 consists of 12 residues. Trimming left V 5 bases short and J 3 bases short, with 9 bases between. Incomplete CDR3 DNA: TGCAGTGCTTTTGAGAGGACAGATACG. It codes for CSAFERTDT. The whole CDR3 protein reads CSAFERTDTQYF.

About this clone itself: The CDR3 end lies 3 residues beyond the end of the read and is filled in from the germline J gene. The rearrangement uses TRBV2 and TRBJ2-3, with a possible D match to TRBD2 (5 bases). CDR1 SNHLY and CDR2 FYNNEI come from the germline V gene. This CDR3 has 13 amino acids. V shed 7 bases and J shed 2 bases, with 10 bases lying between them. The DNA read from the CDR3 is TGTGCCAGCACACGGGGAAACACAGATACG. Protein sequence: CASTRGNTDT. The whole CDR3 protein is CASTRGNTDTQYF.

Details on this clone: The read finishes 3 residues shy of the CDR3 end, and the germline J gene is used to complete it. The rearrangement uses TRBV30 and TRBJ1-1; 7 bases match TRBD1. J lost 2 bases, V lost 4 bases, and 7 bases had no gene match. Germline V gene data show CDR1 as GTSNPN and CDR2 as SVGIG (reference sequence). This CDR3 has 14 residues. The CDR3 sequence is CAWTSGQANTEAFF. The covered CDR3 bases are TGTGCCTGGACCTCCGGACAGGCCAACACTGAA. The full variable domain, its missing parts supplied by reference TRBV30 and TRBJ1-1, is SQTIHQWPATLVQPVGSPLSLECTVEGTSNPNLYWYRQAAGRGLQLLFYSVGIGQISSEVPQNLSASRPQDRQFILSSKKLLLSDSGFYLCAWTSGQANTEAFFGQGTRLTVV.